Listed here is a single T cell receptor beta chain. Its antigen remains unidentified. Per-base qualities were not stored, and no clone one base away is much larger. The germline V gene (reference sequence) provides CDR1 LNHDA and CDR2 SQIVND. CDR3 length: 14 amino acids, cysteine to phenylalanine. Only the CDR3 portion is preserved as DNA: 42 bases, with reading frame beginning at the first base. A distance of 14 bases separates the germline ends of V and J, which lose 7 bases and 1 base respectively. CD8 naive samples consisted of CD45RO-negative cells that were positively selected for CCR7, yielding a CD45RA+CCR7+ population without TemRA cells. The donors were healthy, HIV-negative adults with no recently reported acute infections or vaccinations. Every donor was a Caucasian adult residing in Nashville, Tennessee, USA. Blood was collected by leukapheresis, and PBMCs were isolated by Ficoll-Histopaque density gradient centrifugation and then cryopreserved in liquid nitrogen vapor phase. Analytical flow cytometry was used to check the purity and quantity of each magnetically sorted T cell population. Each sorted fraction had its genomic DNA isolated and then quantified by UV absorbance on a Nanodrop 2000c.

Using the deep immunoSEQ assay, TCR CDR3 regions were amplified from genomic DNA by multiplex PCR. Extracted genomic DNA from each cell subset was spread evenly across all wells of several immunoSEQ 96-well plates, with each plate serving as a replicate. For sorted subsets, 200 ng of genomic DNA, equivalent to some 30,000 T cell genomes, went into each replicate PCR. Purified libraries were measured with a Qubit 3.0 fluorometer, size-checked on a Bioanalyzer 2100, and measured again with the KAPA Library Quantification kit. Each immunoSEQ 96-well plate was sequenced on its own single-read 150-cycle Illumina NextSeq 550 flow cell. The original methods were these. Because only junctional sequences without quality scores were contained in the immunoSEQ output, filtering matching that applied to full-length reads could not be performed. Sequences were annotated with PyIR, a Python wrapper for IgBLAST v1.9, using IMGT germline references to assign V/J genes and CDR3. Reads were removed for weak V/J assignments (E-value above 1e-6), missing CDR3, stop codons, out-of-frame junctions, or ambiguous translated residues. A V3J clonotype was defined by an identical inferred V gene, J gene, and CDR3 amino acid sequence. Percentage overlap between repertoires was calculated by dividing the number of shared unique clonotypes by the size of the smaller repertoire. Repertoire richness was assessed with RTK rarefaction, the Chao1 estimator, and Recon v2.1 estimates of unobserved clonotypes. Generation probabilities for all TCRbeta clonotypes obtained by the gDNA method from several donors were computed using OLGA. TCRdb took this table from immuneACCESS and kept in-frame rearrangements with V and J called. Such tables lack part of the clones; where checked against another copy, unresolved V genes explain under half of the gap, and the rest is unexplained. That table supplies the V and J calls and clone size; D and trimming were determined from the DNA. The sample contains about 590,000 clones, roughly 96% of them found a single time. Together, the top ten hold about 0.11% of the sample.

The record originates from a study of shared clonotypes between healthy human individuals (dated by TCRdb to 2020 to 2021). Study-level background: A few men and a couple of women, aged 18 to 49 years, made up the cohort. For each donor, CD4 naive and CD4 memory were each run on three plates, CD8 naive on two plates, and CD8 memory on one plate. The study deeply sequenced blood TCR repertoires of about 5 healthy adults to estimate repertoire size and the extent of clonotype sharing between individuals. To increase sequencing depth and limit assay-specific biases, TCR repertoire library preparation and sequencing were carried out by different laboratories using diverse techniques. Leukapheresis yielded between about 0.85 and 10 billion PBMCs per donor. Points the paper makes about the study in general: The genetic and exposure-history diversity represented was limited by the small number of donors. Higher generation probabilities were observed for clonotypes shared by all four sorted-subset donors than for non-shared clonotypes. Sampling was restricted to blood, and TCR repertoires in tissues likely differ from the TCR repertoires found in blood. Sharing across a few donors was observed for around 5% of naive CD4, about 4% of naive CD8, 2% to 2.5% of memory CD4, and less than 0.45% of memory CD8 clonotypes. Incomplete sequencing was indicated by rarefaction of sorted-subset datasets, despite the large sequencing depth. Larger estimated clonotype richness was generally found for naive subsets than for memory subsets. Pairwise subsampling indicated that sequencing depth was expected to affect the degree of clonotype sharing among donors.

The chain joins TRBV19 to TRBJ2-7; 6 matching bases give a weak D call of TRBD1. Sequenced input: naive CD8+ T cells sorted from blood. The cell subset or site tag for this specimen amounts to: CD45RA+CCR7+. The origin of this receptor is a woman aged 25 to 39 in good health. The DNA sequence is TGTGCCAGTACTATGGACAGCCAGTCCTACGAGCAGTACTTC. Its coded protein is CASTMDSQSYEQYF.